Presented here are 18 T cell receptor beta chains from one specimen sequenced in a study of blood T cells in healthy people across ages. The second PCR ran about 6 to 12 cycles with a sample-barcoded 5' primer and J-beta primers. TCRdb re-called the 5' RACE reads with MiXCR, one entry per CDR3 protein. The table has 750,000 to 950,000 distinct CDR3 sequences, 25% to 30% seen once. These data were also reused for a study on T cells of mothers and their children.

Sequencing input: blood. All receptors come from a woman in her thirties or forties in good health.

This chain connects TRBV10-3 to TRBJ2-1, with TRBD2 identical over 12 bases. The CDR3 totals 16 residues. Germline V gene sequence: CDR1 ENHRY, CDR2 SYGVKD. V shed 7 bases and J 9 bases; nucleotides not matched to a gene: 13. The CDR3 region is CAIKPTLAGGPSEQFF. The CDR3 nucleotides read TGTGCCATCAAGCCAACTCTAGCGGGGGGGCCAAGTGAGCAGTTCTTC.

J is TRBJ2-7 and V is TRBV15; D is undetermined. V lost 4 bases to trimming and J lost 5 bases, with 12 bases between them. CDR1 and CDR2 (germline): LNHNV, YYDKDF (reference sequence). The CDR3 consists of 13 residues. The CDR3 DNA reads as TGTGCCACCAGCACCCTGGGATTGGACGAGCAGTACTTC. Translated: CATSTLGLDEQYF.

This clonotype was counted a few times. CDR3: CASSLFIGQLTGELFF. The CDR3, as DNA: TGTGCCAGCAGCTTATTCATTGGCCAACTGACCGGGGAGCTGTTTTTT. V is TRBV7-2 and J is TRBJ2-2; D unresolved. CDR1 is SGHTA, CDR2 FQGNSA, per germline. This CDR3 region has 16 residues. With 2 bases removed from V and 5 bases from J, the gap between germline ends came to 15 bases.

This clonotype appeared a few times. The rearrangement joins TRBV28 to TRBJ1-6; 7 bases match TRBD1. This CDR3 has 15 residues. From germline, CDR1 is MDHEN and CDR2 SYDVKM. V shed 3 bases and J 9 bases; nucleotides not matched to a gene: 8. CDR3 nucleotide sequence: TGTGCCAGCAGTTTGGTTGACAGGGATGGTTCACCCCTCCACTTT. Protein: CASSLVDRDGSPLHF.

This clonotype was observed a handful of times. The V and J genes are TRBV10-3 and TRBJ2-1, with 9 bases fitting TRBD2. There are 16 residues in the CDR3. In germline, CDR1 is ENHRY, CDR2 SYGVKD. J gave up 2 bases and V 2 bases, and 4 bases lay outside the gene matches. The CDR3 here is CAISEGGGGAYNEQFF. CDR3 coding DNA: TGTGCCATCAGTGAGGGCGGCGGGGGGGCCTACAATGAGCAGTTCTTC.

The V gene is TRBV12-3 or TRBV12-4, the J gene TRBJ1-2; D ambiguous. The V and J ends lost 10 bases and 4 bases respectively, with 22 bases between them. The CDR3 is made up of 15 amino acids. CDR3 sequence reads: CATTIGTSGLYGYTF. The CDR3 nucleotides read TGTGCCACAACGATAGGAACAAGCGGGCTCTATGGCTACACCTTC.

For this clonotype: The junction differs from germline at one of its ends, possibly a read error. The chain employs TRBV5-1 and TRBJ2-3; D gene uncertain. Germline V gives CDR1 SGHRS, CDR2 YFSETQ. The CDR3 loop spans 13 amino acids. The CDR3 is CAGSLGTPDTQYF. The CDR3 DNA sequence: TGCGCCGGCAGCTTGGGAACTCCGGATACGCAGTATTTT.

The genes are TRBV6-6 and TRBJ2-2, with TRBD1 as a possible D gene (5 bases). Trimming shortened V by 8 bases and J by 4 bases, and 11 bases separated the two germline ends. There are 13 residues in the CDR3. Germline loops: CDR1 MNHNY, CDR2 SVGAGI (reference sequence). The CDR3 region has the DNA TGTGCCAGCGGCAGGGAAGGCACCGGGGAGCTGTTTTTT. This translates into CASGREGTGELFF.

In its sample, this clonotype was seen a few times. The chain couples TRBV29-1 to TRBJ1-1; D is perhaps TRBD1 (6 bases). Deletions cut 7 bases from V and 6 bases from J, with 12 bases between. The length of the CDR3 is 11 residues. CDR1 is SQVTM and CDR2 is ANQGSEA in the germline V gene. The CDR3 region is CSAQGVAEAFF. The CDR3 region has the DNA TGCAGCGCACAGGGTGTGGCTGAAGCTTTCTTT.

The rearrangement joins TRBV28 to TRBJ1-4, with TRBD1 as a possible D gene (5 bases). The V gene's germline CDR1 is MDHEN and CDR2 SYDVKM. The CDR3 contains 15 residues. The V gene lost 6 bases and the J gene lost 6 bases, with 17 bases spanning the gap. CDR3 region: CASRPPPGEHEKLFF. As DNA, the CDR3 is TGTGCCAGCAGACCACCACCGGGGGAACATGAAAAACTGTTTTTT.

The V gene is TRBV5-1, the J gene TRBJ1-1; TRBD1 is a possible D gene (6 bases). Germline CDR1 reads SGHRS; CDR2 reads YFSETQ. The CDR3 consists of 16 residues. V was shortened by 4 bases and J by 3 bases, with 19 bases between the two germline ends. The CDR3 reads CASSPDPGQLDTEAFF. The DNA for the CDR3 is TGCGCCAGCAGCCCCGACCCGGGACAACTGGACACTGAAGCTTTCTTT.

This chain links TRBV9 with TRBJ2-5, with D unresolved. Germline loops: CDR1 SGDLS, CDR2 YYNGEE. Trimming shortened V by 4 bases and J by 2 bases, and 12 bases separated the two germline ends. This CDR3 is 14 amino acids long. The CDR3 region is CASSSRMMQETQYF. The CDR3 nucleotides are TGTGCCAGCAGCTCCCGAATGATGCAAGAGACCCAGTACTTC.

This clonotype was counted a few times. The rearrangement joins TRBV7-2 to TRBJ1-6, with D uncertain. Trimming pared 3 bases from V and 7 bases from J, leaving 10 bases between. The V gene's germline CDR1 is SGHTA and CDR2 FQGNSA. The CDR3 runs to 14 residues. The CDR3 sequence is CASSFLERNSPLHF. The CDR3 DNA sequence: TGTGCCAGCAGCTTCCTAGAGCGGAATTCACCCCTCCACTTT.

The J gene is TRBJ2-1, the V gene TRBV24-1; perhaps D is TRBD1 or TRBD2 (7 bases each). The CDR3 has 15 residues. Germline assignment: CDR1 KGHDR and CDR2 SFDVKD. The ends were cut back, 5 bases at V and 7 bases at J, with 17 bases in the middle. The CDR3 DNA reads as TGTGCCACCAGTGGGGGTCTTCAGGGGGGGAATGAGCAGTTCTTC. Its translation is CATSGGLQGGNEQFF.

A remark on this clonotype: One end of the junction is discordant with germline, which a read error may explain. The chain uses TRBV2 and TRBJ2-7; TRBD1 or TRBD2 may be the D gene (5 bases each). The CDR3 is 15 residues long. Germline-derived CDR1 and CDR2 are SNHLY and FYNNEI. CDR3 in DNA: TGCGCCAGCACGGGTGGGGGTGTATCAGTGGCCGAGCAGTACTTC. Its protein product is CASTGGGVSVAEQYF.

V gene TRBV27 combines with J gene TRBJ2-1; D perhaps matches TRBD2 (6 bases). V lost 4 bases and J lost 7, with 14 bases in between. This CDR3 is 14 amino acids long. In germline, CDR1 is MNHEY, CDR2 SMNVEV (reference sequence). CDR3 residues: CASSSGTAGNEQFF. CDR3 bases: TGTGCCAGCAGTTCCGGGACGGCGGGGAATGAGCAGTTCTTC.

This clonotype was found a few times. The V call is TRBV30, the J call TRBJ2-7, with D tentatively TRBD2 (6 bases). Trimming stripped 2 bases from V and 3 bases from J, with 14 bases between. The CDR3 spans 14 residues. Germline V gene sequence: CDR1 GTSNPN, CDR2 SVGIG (reference sequence). In DNA form, the CDR3 reads TGTGCCTGGAGTAAAACTAGCAATCTCTACGAGCAGTACTTC. Its translation: CAWSKTSNLYEQYF.

A few counts support this clonotype. The J gene is TRBJ2-2, the V gene TRBV29-1; 9 positions agree with TRBD2. The junction had 16 bases not matched to a gene; V was cut back by 6 bases and J by 8 bases. CDR1 is SQVTM, CDR2 ANQGSEA, per germline. The CDR3 is made up of 16 amino acids. CDR3 coding DNA: TGCAGCGTCAACTTTAGCGGGGGAGTCCGGTCGGGGGAGCTGTTTTTT. Amino acids: CSVNFSGGVRSGELFF.